This note documents a single TCR beta chain sequence. This specimen belongs to a study of T cells after yellow fever vaccination. Each CDR3 protein is one row after TCRdb ran MiXCR on the 5' RACE reads. The sample lists approximately 250,000 distinct CDR3 sequences; more than 3.5% were seen once. The sample was PBMCs, taken 15 days after the yellow fever booster vaccination. This TCR came from a man aged 18 to 30 who received the YFV17D yellow fever vaccine.

CDR3 region: CASSYIMDSNQPQHF. CDR3 bases: TGTGCCAGCAGTTACATCATGGATAGCAATCAGCCCCAGCATTTT. The V call is TRBV12-3 or TRBV12-4, the J call TRBJ1-5; D uncertain. The CDR3 is 15 amino acids. The ends were cut back, 4 bases at V and 0 bases at J, with 10 bases in the middle.